These 10 T cell receptor beta chains were sequenced from one sample in a study of regulatory T cells in long-lasting Graves disease. Both iRepertoire HTBI primers and Arm-PCR of CDR3 regions were used to build the TCR beta libraries. TCRdb independently ran MiXCR on the multiplex PCR reads; one entry per CDR3 protein. The sample has approximately 400,000 distinct CDR3 sequences, just under 15% seen once. The time point denotes: newly diagnosed GD, antithyroid drugs for less than 3 months. PBMCs provided the RNA from which the TCR library was made. The sample also formed part of further work on T cells in Graves' hyperthyroidism and ophthalmopathy.

The source material was peripheral blood mononuclear cells (PBMCs), sampled at new diagnosis, from a patient treated with antithyroid drugs. These receptors came from a woman in her twenties or thirties with Graves disease.

The V and J genes are TRBV14 and TRBJ2-7; the D gene is possibly TRBD2 (5 bases). This CDR3 contains 14 residues. Germline CDR1 is SGHDN and CDR2 is FVKESK. Deletions cut 2 bases from V and 6 bases from J, with 14 bases between. This chain's CDR3 is CASSQSRGSAEQYF. In nucleotides, the CDR3 is TGTGCCAGCAGCCAATCCCGGGGTAGTGCCGAGCAGTACTTC.

The chain employs TRBV4-1 and TRBJ2-7; D unclear. The CDR3 consists of 14 residues. The ends were cut back, 4 bases at V and 6 bases at J, with 16 bases in the middle. Germline loops: CDR1 MGHRA, CDR2 YSYEKL. The CDR3 loop is CASSRTAYWREQYF. The CDR3, as DNA: TGCGCCAGCAGCCGCACAGCTTATTGGCGCGAGCAGTACTTC.

This clonotype was observed a handful of times. This chain uses TRBV6-2 or TRBV6-3 with TRBJ2-7, with 7 bases aligning to TRBD1. The ends lost 2 bases at V and 5 bases at J; junction bases unmatched: 6. CDR1 MNHEY and CDR2 SVGEGT come from the germline V gene. The CDR3 loop spans 14 amino acids. The chain's CDR3 is CASSYRQGDHEQYF. CDR3 coding DNA: TGTGCCAGCAGTTACCGACAGGGTGATCACGAGCAGTACTTC.

At least ten counts were recorded for this clonotype. The rearrangement links TRBV2 to TRBJ2-1, with 10 bases identical to TRBD2. V shed 5 bases, J shed 4 bases, and the junction held 14 bases outside the gene matches. The germline V gene encodes CDR1 SNHLY and CDR2 FYNNEI. The CDR3 covers 18 residues. The CDR3 coding sequence is TGTGCCAGCAGTTTTCATCCGACTAGCGGGTCCCGATACAATGAGCAGTTCTTC. This gives the protein CASSFHPTSGSRYNEQFF.

The table lists this clonotype with a few counts. The chain uses TRBV3-1 and TRBJ2-5; D may match TRBD1 or TRBD2 (5 bases each). The CDR3 loop spans 17 amino acids. Trimming pared 1 base from V and 3 bases from J, leaving 18 bases between. Germline-derived CDR1 and CDR2 are LGHDT and YNNKEL (reference sequence). CDR3 residues: CASSQVGQGTREETQYF. In DNA form, the CDR3 reads TGTGCCAGCAGCCAAGTTGGTCAGGGCACGAGGGAAGAGACCCAGTACTTC.

This clonotype turned up a few times. The rearrangement joins TRBV5-1 to TRBJ2-2, with D possibly matching TRBD2 (5 bases). V gave up 6 bases and J gave up 5 bases, with 8 bases separating them. Per germline, CDR1 SGHRS and CDR2 YFSETQ. CDR3 length: 12 residues. CDR3 coding DNA: TGCGCCAGCACCCCGGGGACCGGGGAGCTGTTTTTT. Its protein is CASTPGTGELFF. Combining the CDR3 with reference TRBV5-1 and TRBJ2-2 gives the whole variable domain KAGVTQTPRYLIKTRGQQVTLSCSPISGHRSVSWYQQTPGQGLQFLFEYFSETQRNKGNFPGRFSGRQFSNSRSEMNVSTLELGDSALYLCASTPGTGELFFGEGSRLTVL.

There are many counts of this clonotype. The J gene is TRBJ2-5, the V gene TRBV12-3 or TRBV12-4, with 16 bases that match TRBD2. The trim removed 5 bases at V and 5 bases at J, leaving 11 bases unmatched. CDR3 length equals 18 residues. DNA of the CDR3: TGTGCCAGCAGTCCCGGGACTAGCGGGAGGGTATCTTCGGAGACCCAGTACTTC. Translating it yields CASSPGTSGRVSSETQYF.

This clonotype came up a few times. The chain couples TRBV10-3 to TRBJ1-4, with TRBD1 identical over 7 bases. The CDR3 sequence is 13 residues long. V lost 6 bases to trimming and J lost 7 bases; unmatched junction nucleotides: 5. The germline V gene has CDR1 ENHRY and CDR2 SYGVKD. The CDR3 DNA reads as TGTGCCATCAGAGGACAGGAGGGTGAAAAACTGTTTTTT. As protein: CAIRGQEGEKLFF.

There are many counts of this clonotype. The chain is built from TRBV30 and TRBJ1-2, with 8 positions matching TRBD1. Losses at the gene ends were 3 bases for V and 6 bases for J; bases not matched to a gene: 9. Germline lookup yields CDR1 GTSNPN and CDR2 SVGIG (reference sequence). This CDR3 has 14 residues. CDR3 in amino acids: CAWRRTGSVDGYTF. The CDR3 region has the DNA TGTGCCTGGAGACGGACAGGGTCGGTAGATGGCTACACCTTC.

This clonotype came up many times. The rearrangement joins TRBV3-1 to TRBJ2-1, with D unclear. CDR1 is LGHDT and CDR2 is YNNKEL in the germline V gene (reference sequence). V was clipped by 2 bases and J by 3 bases, with 8 bases between them. This CDR3 has 14 amino acids. The CDR3, as DNA: TGTGCCAGCAGCCAACCCAATGACTACAATGAGCAGTTCTTC. Protein: CASSQPNDYNEQFF.